Listed here are 27 T cell receptor beta chains from one sample, sequenced in a study of vaccination and CD4 T cells after COVID-19 (dated by TCRdb to the early 2020s). The library was obtained by PCR. Instrument used: Illumina iSeq 100. DNA from cultured CD4+ T cells underwent TCR sequencing with the Oncomine TCR Beta short-read assay at the Johns Hopkins FTIC core. Starting from the raw public reads, TCRdb applied fastp trimming at Q25, assembled clones with MiXCR and retained in-frame beta chains. Entries that share a CDR3 protein sequence are merged under the most common genes and DNA. In all, the sample holds about 17,000 distinct CDR3 sequences, and roughly 30% of those were seen once. The ten largest clones represent 15% to 17% of the sample. This sample's treatment or condition label indicates: approximately nine-day PBMC culture with coronavirus spike peptide pools or control peptides (ViraFEST assay).

The antigens for these receptors are not known. Material for sequencing was cultured CD4+ T cells from blood. The receptor set was obtained from a human donor with COVID-19.

This clonotype was detected a few times. The chain joins TRBV6-5 to TRBJ2-1; 8 bases line up with TRBD2. This CDR3 spans 15 amino acids. Germline trimming cut 1 base from V and 2 bases from J; bases unmatched to any gene: 1. Per the germline V gene, CDR1 is MNHEY and CDR2 is SVGAGI. This CDR3 reads CASSYLLAAYNEQFF. In DNA, the CDR3 is TGTGCCAGCAGTTACTTACTAGCGGCCTACAATGAGCAGTTCTTC.

The CDR3, as DNA: TGTGCCAGTACCCACAGGGGGCTTGGGGATACGCAGTATTTT. As protein: CASTHRGLGDTQYF. The V gene is TRBV19, the J gene TRBJ2-3; TRBD1 matches 9 bases. The CDR3 has 14 residues. Looked up from germline, CDR1 is LNHDA and CDR2 is SQIVND (reference sequence). V lost 7 bases to trimming and J lost 6 bases; unmatched junction nucleotides: 8.

The chain recombines TRBV7-2 with TRBJ2-2; 8 nucleotides line up with TRBD1. This CDR3 region has 15 residues. Germline V gene data show CDR1 as SGHTA and CDR2 as FQGNSA. Trimming removed 6 bases from V and 6 bases from J; junction bases left unmatched: 9. CDR3 amino acids: CASRRPGGIPGELFF. The CDR3 DNA follows: TGTGCCAGCAGACGGCCAGGGGGCATCCCCGGGGAGCTGTTTTTT.

This clonotype came up a few times. This chain connects TRBV30 to TRBJ2-1; the D gene is possibly TRBD1 (8 bases). Trimming stripped 0 bases from V and 5 bases from J, with 11 bases between. Germline V gives CDR1 GTSNPN, CDR2 SVGIG (reference sequence). The CDR3 runs 14 residues. The CDR3 region has the DNA TGTGCCTGGAGTGTACAGGGGGGGGACAATGAGCAGTTCTTC. Protein product: CAWSVQGGDNEQFF.

The chain uses TRBV24-1 and TRBJ1-2; TRBD1 aligns across 11 bases. CDR1 and CDR2 from the germline V gene are KGHDR and SFDVKD. The CDR3 length is 15 residues. V lost 7 bases to trimming and J lost 6 bases; unmatched junction nucleotides: 9. This chain's CDR3 is CATRRGTGGVHGYTF. Here the CDR3 DNA reads TGTGCCACCAGAAGAGGGACAGGGGGTGTCCATGGCTACACCTTC.

This clonotype was counted a few times. This sequence joins TRBV12-3 or TRBV12-4 and TRBJ1-2, with a possible D match to TRBD1 (6 bases). Trimming took 8 bases from V and 1 from J, leaving 8 bases between them. This CDR3 region has 12 residues. The CDR3 DNA reads as TGTGCCAGCCAGGGGATTAACTATGGCTACACCTTC. Amino acids: CASQGINYGYTF.

The rearrangement joins TRBV20-1 to TRBJ2-4; TRBD2 matches at 8 bases. Germline CDR1 is DFQATT and CDR2 is SNEGSKA (reference sequence). The CDR3 runs to 16 residues. V was clipped by 2 bases and J by 1 base; unmatched bases: 7. The CDR3 DNA is TGCAGTGCTAGAAATAGCGGGGCTGGGGCCAAAAACATTCAGTACTTC. It specifies CSARNSGAGAKNIQYF.

Only a few counts were recorded for this clonotype. J is TRBJ1-5 and V is TRBV10-3, with D possibly TRBD1 on 5 matching bases. V was trimmed by 4 bases and J by 3 bases, leaving 10 bases between them. Per the germline V gene, CDR1 is ENHRY and CDR2 is SYGVKD. This CDR3 has 14 residues. The DNA of the CDR3 is TGTGCCATCAGTGCACAGGCAGACAATCAGCCCCAGCATTTT. This encodes CAISAQADNQPQHF.

This clonotype showed up just a few times. The genes are TRBV7-2 and TRBJ1-4; unclear D gene. Germline CDR1 reads SGHTA; CDR2 reads FQGNSA. The CDR3 is 15 residues long. The V gene lost 5 bases and the J gene lost 10 bases, with 20 bases spanning the gap. The CDR3 loop is CASSPDPLLRGKLFF. CDR3 DNA sequence: TGTGCCAGCAGCCCAGATCCCCTCTTAAGAGGAAAACTGTTTTTT.

This clonotype was seen only a few times. The chain links TRBV7-2 to TRBJ1-3; TRBD1 matches at 8 bases. V shed 4 bases, J shed 7 bases, and the junction held 18 bases outside the gene matches. Per the germline V gene, CDR1 is SGHTA and CDR2 is FQGNSA. The CDR3 covers 18 residues. The CDR3 sequence is CASSSPDRGQGRRNTIYF. CDR3 sequence (DNA): TGTGCCAGCAGCTCTCCCGACAGGGGTCAGGGACGGAGGAACACCATATATTTT.

This clonotype was recorded a few times. The gene calls are TRBV20-1 and TRBJ2-1; TRBD2 matches at 9 bases. J gave up 5 bases and V 6 bases, and 11 bases lay outside the gene matches. The CDR3 is 15 residues long. Germline CDR1 and CDR2: DFQATT and SNEGSKA (reference sequence). The CDR3 bases are TGCAGTGCGAGGAGGAGTAGCGGGGGAAACAATGAGCAGTTCTTC. Translating it yields CSARRSSGGNNEQFF.

The gene calls are TRBV28 and TRBJ1-2; 7 bases match TRBD1. The CDR3 is made up of 14 amino acids. V lost 5 bases to trimming and J lost 3 bases; unmatched junction nucleotides: 6. In germline, CDR1 is MDHEN, CDR2 SYDVKM. The CDR3 DNA reads as TGTGCCAGCAGTCAAACAGGGGCTTACTATGGCTACACCTTC. As protein: CASSQTGAYYGYTF.

There are a few counts of this clonotype. The chain links TRBV20-1 to TRBJ1-5; D is unresolved. This CDR3 spans 14 amino acids. The germline gives CDR1 DFQATT, CDR2 SNEGSKA (reference sequence). Trimming took off 5 bases at V and 2 bases at J, with 13 bases between the two ends. CDR3 coding DNA: TGCAGTGCTCTAGTAAGTCAGGGCAATCAGCCCCAGCATTTT. Protein sequence: CSALVSQGNQPQHF.

The chain links TRBV12-3 or TRBV12-4 to TRBJ1-1; D is uncertain. Trimming removed 6 bases at V and 3 bases at J, with 14 bases between. There are 14 residues in the CDR3. This CDR3 reads CASSPGLKYTEAFF. Here the CDR3 DNA reads TGTGCCAGCAGCCCCGGACTAAAATACACTGAAGCTTTCTTT.

The V call is TRBV6-1, the J call TRBJ1-6, with D possibly being TRBD1 (5 bases). Germline V CDR1 and CDR2: MNHNS, SASEGT. The CDR3 has 16 residues. V lost 1 base and J lost 7, with 14 bases in between. CDR3 amino acids: CASSEEGAVINSPLHF. In DNA, the CDR3 is TGTGCCAGCAGTGAAGAAGGGGCAGTAATCAATTCACCCCTCCACTTT.

The rearrangement uses TRBV20-1 and TRBJ2-1; 11 bases align to TRBD2. The CDR3 has 15 residues. Trimming removed 0 bases from V and 9 bases from J; junction bases left unmatched: 7. CDR1 and CDR2 from the germline V gene are DFQATT and SNEGSKA (reference sequence). CDR3 loop: CSAREASGGRSEQFF. The CDR3 DNA reads as TGCAGTGCTAGAGAGGCTAGCGGGGGGAGGTCTGAGCAGTTCTTC.

The chain joins TRBV29-1 to TRBJ1-2; D might be TRBD1 (5 bases). V shed 7 bases and J shed 3 bases, with 15 bases lying between them. The CDR3 loop spans 13 amino acids. CDR1 and CDR2 (germline): SQVTM, ANQGSEA. Here the CDR3 reads CSASTASYYGYTF. Here the CDR3 DNA reads TGCAGCGCATCGACAGCTTCATACTATGGCTACACCTTC.

This clonotype has a handful of counts. The chain links TRBV15 to TRBJ1-2, with 7 bases matching TRBD1. Germline CDR1 is LNHNV and CDR2 is YYDKDF (reference sequence). The CDR3 totals 16 residues. Trimming at V came to 0 bases and at J to 4 bases, leaving 8 bases not matched to a gene. For the CDR3, the DNA is TGTGCCACCAGCAGAGAAGGGGGCAGGCTTTCCTATGGCTACACCTTC. It codes for CATSREGGRLSYGYTF.

This clonotype was recorded a few times. The V and J genes are TRBV2 and TRBJ2-2, with D possibly matching TRBD1 (5 bases). Trimming removed 8 bases at V and 7 bases at J, with 17 bases between. Germline CDR1 SNHLY, CDR2 FYNNEI. CDR3 length: 14 residues. CDR3: CASSGRARDGELFF. CDR3 nucleotides: TGTGCCAGCTCGGGCAGGGCCCGAGACGGGGAGCTGTTTTTT.

The V call is TRBV18, the J call TRBJ2-5, with D perhaps TRBD1 or TRBD2 (5 bases each). Germline V lookup: CDR1 KGHSH, CDR2 LQKENI. V lost 6 bases, J lost 5 bases, and 10 bases lay in between. CDR3 length equals 12 residues. CDR3: CASSRDGETQYF. The CDR3 nucleotides read TGTGCCAGCTCTCGGGACGGGGAGACCCAGTACTTC.

This sequence joins TRBV12-3 or TRBV12-4 and TRBJ2-7, with D perhaps TRBD1 (5 bases). The CDR3 runs to 13 residues. With 4 bases removed from V and 3 bases from J, the gap between germline ends came to 10 bases. In DNA, the CDR3 is TGTGCCAGCAGTTGGGGCCGAGGCTACGAGCAGTACTTC. It specifies CASSWGRGYEQYF.

This clonotype was recorded a few times. The chain has TRBV7-2 and TRBJ1-5; unclear D gene. V dropped 0 bases and J dropped 1 base, with 13 bases sitting between them. Germline assignment: CDR1 SGHTA and CDR2 FQGNSA. CDR3 length equals 17 residues. The CDR3 sequence is CASSLASSALSNQPQHF. DNA for the CDR3: TGTGCCAGCAGCTTAGCATCTTCGGCATTGAGCAATCAGCCCCAGCATTTT.

This clonotype occurred a few times. The rearrangement uses TRBV29-1 and TRBJ1-1; D remains unclear. From germline, CDR1 is SQVTM and CDR2 ANQGSEA. Trimming pared 4 bases from V and 2 bases from J, leaving 14 bases between. There are 14 residues in the CDR3. The CDR3 bases are TGCAGCGTTGCTAGTCAGCGGGGAAACACTGAAGCTTTCTTT. Its translation is CSVASQRGNTEAFF.

The CDR3: CASRRQGVVVQPQHF. The CDR3 nucleotides are TGTGCCAGCAGACGGCAGGGAGTTGTAGTTCAGCCCCAGCATTTT. V usage is TRBV28 and J usage is TRBJ1-5, with D perhaps matching TRBD1 (5 bases). V was pared by 6 bases and J by 6 bases, with 18 bases between. The V gene's germline CDR1 is MDHEN and CDR2 SYDVKM. The CDR3 runs 15 residues.

This clonotype was seen a few times. The chain is built from TRBV20-1 and TRBJ1-5; TRBD1 is a possible D gene (5 bases). The germline gives CDR1 DFQATT, CDR2 SNEGSKA (reference sequence). Between the trimmed V and J ends, which lost 3 bases and 7 bases, there was a span of 13 bases. This CDR3 contains 13 residues. The CDR3 spells CSARTVEGQPQHF. For the CDR3, the DNA is TGCAGTGCTAGGACAGTTGAAGGGCAGCCCCAGCATTTT.

The chain uses TRBV2 and TRBJ1-5; unclear D gene. Trimming removed 9 bases at V and 7 bases at J, with 19 bases between. This CDR3 has 14 amino acids. In germline, CDR1 is SNHLY, CDR2 FYNNEI. The CDR3 loop reads CASEGWAGGQPQHF. For the CDR3, the DNA is TGTGCCAGTGAAGGGTGGGCAGGTGGGCAGCCCCAGCATTTT.

The chain is built from TRBV20-1 and TRBJ2-7; no clear D gene. CDR3 length: 15 amino acids. CDR1 is DFQATT and CDR2 is SNEGSKA in the germline V gene (reference sequence). Trimming left V 0 bases short and J 2 bases short, with 14 bases between. The chain's CDR3 is CSARDLRTSTYEQYF. Written as DNA, the CDR3 is TGCAGTGCTAGAGATTTGAGGACCTCTACCTACGAGCAGTACTTC.